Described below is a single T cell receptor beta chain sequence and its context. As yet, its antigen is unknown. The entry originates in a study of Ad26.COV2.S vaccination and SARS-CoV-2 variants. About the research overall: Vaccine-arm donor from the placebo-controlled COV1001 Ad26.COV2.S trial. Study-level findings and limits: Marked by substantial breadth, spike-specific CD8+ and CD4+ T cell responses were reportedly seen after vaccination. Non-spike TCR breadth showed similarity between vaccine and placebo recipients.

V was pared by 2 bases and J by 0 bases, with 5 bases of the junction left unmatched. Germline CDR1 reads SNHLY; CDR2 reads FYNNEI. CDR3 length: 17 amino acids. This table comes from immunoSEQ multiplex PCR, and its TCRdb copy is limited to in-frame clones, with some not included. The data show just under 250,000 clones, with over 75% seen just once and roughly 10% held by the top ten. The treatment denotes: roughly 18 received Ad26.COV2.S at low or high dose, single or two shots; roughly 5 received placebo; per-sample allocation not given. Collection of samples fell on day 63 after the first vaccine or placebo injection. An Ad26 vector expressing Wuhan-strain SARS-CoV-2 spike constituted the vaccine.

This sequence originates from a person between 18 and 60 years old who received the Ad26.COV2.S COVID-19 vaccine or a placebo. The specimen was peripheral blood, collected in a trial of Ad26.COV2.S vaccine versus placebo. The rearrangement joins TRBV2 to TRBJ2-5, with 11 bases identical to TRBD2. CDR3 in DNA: TGTGCCAGCAGTGAACCTAGCGGGGGGCCTAACCAAGAGACCCAGTACTTC. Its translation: CASSEPSGGPNQETQYF.